This passage covers 10 T cell receptor beta chains from one sample sequenced in a study of response to subunit inactivated influenza vaccine. TCRdb fed the RT-PCR reads into MiXCR, producing one record per CDR3 protein. Counted here are a few hundred thousand distinct CDR3 sequences, 13% to 15% occurring once; the ten biggest clones make up roughly 11%. Sequenced material: PBMCs from blood, taken 12 days after vaccination. These receptors originate from a man aged 50-59 years who received an inactivated influenza vaccine.

This chain connects TRBV18 to TRBJ1-1; no clear D gene. Deletions cut 6 bases from V and 2 bases from J, with 7 bases between. Germline CDR1 reads KGHSH; CDR2 reads LQKENI. This CDR3 region has 12 residues. The chain's CDR3 is CASSRPNTEAFF. CDR3 bases: TGTGCCAGCTCCCGACCAAACACTGAAGCTTTCTTT.

This clonotype was detected a few times. The gene calls are TRBV28 and TRBJ1-3, with a weak D call TRBD1 (5 bases). V was pared by 6 bases and J by 1 base, with 22 bases between. CDR3 length equals 18 residues. Germline lookup yields CDR1 MDHEN and CDR2 SYDVKM. The CDR3 nucleotides are TGTGCCAGCAGCCCTAGGACGTTGGGGGGGAAATCTGGAAACACCATATATTTT. Translation gives CASSPRTLGGKSGNTIYF.

The V and J genes are TRBV29-1 and TRBJ2-7; 8 nucleotides match TRBD2. The J segment lost 9 bases and the V segment lost 0 bases, leaving 10 bases of the junction unmatched. The CDR3 consists of 14 residues. The germline V gene encodes CDR1 SQVTM and CDR2 ANQGSEA. CDR3 coding DNA: TGCAGCGTTGAAGATCGGGGGGGAGGGTTTGGGCAGTACTTC. Its protein product is CSVEDRGGGFGQYF.

The chain combines TRBV11-2 with TRBJ1-2; unclear D gene. The germline V gene encodes CDR1 SGHAT and CDR2 FQNNGV. This CDR3 has 14 residues. Deletions cut 1 base from V and 7 bases from J, with 13 bases between. The CDR3, as DNA: TGTGCCAGCAGCTTAGGAAGGGAATCGACTGGCTACACCTTC. Amino acids: CASSLGRESTGYTF.

This clonotype occurred a few times. The gene calls are TRBV5-1 and TRBJ2-4; D gene unclear. There are 18 residues in the CDR3. V lost 0 bases and J lost 5, with 21 bases in between. The V gene's germline CDR1 is SGHRS and CDR2 YFSETQ. CDR3 region: CASSLAPRGRTGQNIQYF. DNA of the CDR3: TGCGCCAGCAGCTTGGCCCCTCGCGGCCGGACGGGTCAAAACATTCAGTACTTC.

This clonotype was seen a handful of times. J is TRBJ2-5 and V is TRBV12-3 or TRBV12-4; 7 nucleotides match TRBD2. The junction had 2 bases not matched to a gene; V was cut back by 5 bases and J by 2 bases. This CDR3 has 13 residues. The CDR3 spells CASSQLAQETQYF. Here the CDR3 DNA reads TGTGCCAGCAGTCAACTAGCGCAAGAGACCCAGTACTTC.

This clonotype has only a few counts. The chain combines TRBV20-1 with TRBJ2-1; tentatively, D is TRBD1 (6 bases). The germline V gene has CDR1 DFQATT and CDR2 SNEGSKA (reference sequence). Trimming cost V 2 bases and J 10 bases, with 12 bases left between them. CDR3 size: 12 residues. The CDR3 is CSARKDSPEQFF. CDR3 nucleotides: TGCAGTGCTAGAAAGGACAGCCCGGAGCAGTTCTTC.

The chain joins TRBV24-1 to TRBJ2-2; D may be TRBD2 (6 bases). The CDR3 sequence is 13 residues long. Germline lookup yields CDR1 KGHDR and CDR2 SFDVKD. Trimming took off 7 bases at V and 4 bases at J, with 9 bases between the two ends. This CDR3 reads CATSGSVTGELFF. Here the CDR3 DNA reads TGTGCCACCAGCGGGAGCGTCACCGGGGAGCTGTTTTTT.

This clonotype was observed a few times. The chain joins TRBV7-2 to TRBJ2-2, with D possibly called TRBD1 or TRBD2 (6 bases each). The CDR3 covers 15 residues. The V and J ends lost 5 bases and 8 bases respectively, with 18 bases between them. From germline, CDR1 is SGHTA and CDR2 FQGNSA. The CDR3 here is CASSRGLPRVGELFF. For the CDR3, the DNA is TGTGCCAGCAGCCGGGGGCTGCCCCGGGTGGGGGAGCTGTTTTTT.

The chain uses TRBV2 and TRBJ2-7; 8 positions match TRBD2. The V segment lost 2 bases and the J segment 1 base; nucleotides outside the gene matches: 1. The CDR3 contains 14 residues. CDR1 and CDR2 from the germline V gene are SNHLY and FYNNEI. CDR3 protein: CASSEIAGSYEQYF. Here the CDR3 DNA reads TGTGCCAGCAGTGAAATAGCGGGATCCTACGAGCAGTACTTC.